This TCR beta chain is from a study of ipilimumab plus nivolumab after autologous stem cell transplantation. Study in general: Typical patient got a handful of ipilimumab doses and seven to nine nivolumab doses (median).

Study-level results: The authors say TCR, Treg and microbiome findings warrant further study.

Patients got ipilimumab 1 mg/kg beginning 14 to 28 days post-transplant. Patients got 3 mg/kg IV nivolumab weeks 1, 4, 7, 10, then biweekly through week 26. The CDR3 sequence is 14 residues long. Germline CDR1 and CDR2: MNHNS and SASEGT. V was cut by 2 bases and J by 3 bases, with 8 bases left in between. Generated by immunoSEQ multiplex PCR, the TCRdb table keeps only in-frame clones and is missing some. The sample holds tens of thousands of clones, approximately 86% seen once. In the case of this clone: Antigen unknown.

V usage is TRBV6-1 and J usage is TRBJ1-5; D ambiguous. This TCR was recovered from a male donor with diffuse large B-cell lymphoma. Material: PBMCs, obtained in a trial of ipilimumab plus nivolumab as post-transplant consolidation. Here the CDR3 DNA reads TGTGCCAGCAGTGAACTAAGCAACAATCAGCCCCAGCATTTT. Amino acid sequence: CASSELSNNQPQHF.